A selection of T cell receptor beta chains follows, all from one sample in a study of circulating and synovial CD4+ cells in juvenile arthritis. Only in-frame clones appear in the TCRdb table, and some are missing; sequencing was by immunoSEQ multiplex PCR. The repertoire has tens of thousands of clones, about 94% of them found once; the top ten carry 2.9%. The source material was CD4+ T cells from blood. These TCRs come from a human donor with juvenile idiopathic arthritis. The CDR3 runs from the conserved cysteine through the conserved F or W. A D gene is named only where the DNA matches it firmly.

j_gene,d_gene,v_gene,CDR3aa,CDR3nt
TRBJ1-1,NA,TRBV5-1,CASSLEQNTEAFF,TGCGCCAGCAGCTTAGAACAGAACACTGAAGCTTTCTTT
TRBJ1-2,TRBD1,TRBV29-1,CSVDAGGLGYGYTF,TGCAGCGTTGATGCAGGGGGCTTGGGCTATGGCTACACCTTC
TRBJ1-5,NA,TRBV28,CASSPRGNQPQHF,TGTGCCAGCAGCCCTAGAGGAAATCAGCCCCAGCATTTT
TRBJ2-5,NA,TRBV10-3,CAISESNSQQETQYF,TGTGCCATCAGTGAGTCGAACAGCCAGCAAGAGACCCAGTACTTC
TRBJ1-4,TRBD1,TRBV9,CASCRDSQNEKLFF,TGTGCCAGCTGTCGGGACAGCCAAAATGAAAAACTGTTTTTT
TRBJ1-3,TRBD1,TRBV7-8,CASRDRVGGNTIYF,TGTGCCAGCAGGGACAGGGTCGGTGGAAACACCATATATTTT
TRBJ2-1,TRBD2,TRBV10-3,CAISRTSGSYNEQFF,TGTGCCATCAGTCGAACTAGCGGCTCCTACAATGAGCAGTTCTTC
TRBJ2-7,NA,TRBV12-2,CASRFCMRLEQYF,TGTGCAAGTCGCTTCTGCATGAGGCTGGAGCAGTACTTC
TRBJ2-7,TRBD2,TRBV7-2,CASSLTGLGAYEQYF,TGTGCCAGCAGCTTAACGGGACTAGGCGCCTACGAGCAGTACTTC
TRBJ2-7,TRBD2,TRBV10-3,CAIGTSGPFAYEQYF,TGTGCCATCGGGACTAGCGGGCCCTTTGCCTACGAGCAGTACTTC